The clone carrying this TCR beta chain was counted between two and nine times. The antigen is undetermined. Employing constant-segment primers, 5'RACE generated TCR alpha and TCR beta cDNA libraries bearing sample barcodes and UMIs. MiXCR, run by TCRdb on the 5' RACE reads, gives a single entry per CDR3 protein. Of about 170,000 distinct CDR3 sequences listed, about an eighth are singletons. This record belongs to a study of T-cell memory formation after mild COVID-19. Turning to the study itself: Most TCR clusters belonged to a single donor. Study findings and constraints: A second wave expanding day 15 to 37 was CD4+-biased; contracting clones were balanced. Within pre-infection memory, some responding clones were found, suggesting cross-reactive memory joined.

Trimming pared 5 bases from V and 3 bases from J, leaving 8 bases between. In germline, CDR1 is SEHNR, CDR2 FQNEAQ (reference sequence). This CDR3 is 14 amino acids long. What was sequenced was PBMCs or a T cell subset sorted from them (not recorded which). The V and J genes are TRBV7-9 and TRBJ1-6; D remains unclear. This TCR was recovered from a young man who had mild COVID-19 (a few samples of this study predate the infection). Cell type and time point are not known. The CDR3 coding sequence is TGTGCCAGCAGCCAAGGGATCTATAATTCACCCCTCCACTTT. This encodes CASSQGIYNSPLHF.